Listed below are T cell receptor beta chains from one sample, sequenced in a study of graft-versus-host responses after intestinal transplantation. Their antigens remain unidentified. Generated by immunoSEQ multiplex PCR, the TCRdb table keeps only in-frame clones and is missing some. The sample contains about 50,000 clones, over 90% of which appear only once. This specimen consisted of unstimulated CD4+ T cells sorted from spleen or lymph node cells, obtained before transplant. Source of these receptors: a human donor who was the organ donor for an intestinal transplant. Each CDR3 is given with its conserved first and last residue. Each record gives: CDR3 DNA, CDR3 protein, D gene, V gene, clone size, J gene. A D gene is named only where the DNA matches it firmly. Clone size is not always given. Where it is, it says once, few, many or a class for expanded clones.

CDR3 DNA: TGTGCCTGGAGTGTACGGGGCGGGGCCTACAATGAGCAGTTCTTC
CDR3 protein: CAWSVRGGAYNEQFF
D gene: .
V gene: TRBV30
clone size: .
J gene: TRBJ2-1

CDR3 DNA: TGTGCTAGCAGCCCCGACGGGGGCGGAGGCGAGCAGTTCTTC
CDR3 protein: CASSPDGGGGEQFF
D gene: .
V gene: TRBV7-7
clone size: few
J gene: TRBJ2-1

CDR3 DNA: TGTGCCACCAGCAGAGATCTGGGGGCTCAAGAGACCCAGTACTTC
CDR3 protein: CATSRDLGAQETQYF
D gene: .
V gene: TRBV15
clone size: .
J gene: TRBJ2-5

CDR3 DNA: TGTGCCAGCAGTTACCCTAAGCGGGAGTTGTTCTTC
CDR3 protein: CASSYPKRELFF
D gene: TRBD2
V gene: TRBV6-5
clone size: .
J gene: TRBJ2-1

CDR3 DNA: TGTGCCAGCAGCGGACAGGGGGTCTTTGGCACTGAAGCTTTCTTT
CDR3 protein: CASSGQGVFGTEAFF
D gene: TRBD1
V gene: TRBV13
clone size: .
J gene: TRBJ1-1

CDR3 DNA: TGTGCCAGCAGCCCCAATGGGGGGGGAATGCGCGGAGATACGCAGTATTTT
CDR3 protein: CASSPNGGGMRGDTQYF
D gene: TRBD2
V gene: TRBV7-2
clone size: .
J gene: TRBJ2-3

CDR3 DNA: TGTGCCAGCAGTCCCTCGGGCGGGGCCCCCACCAATGAGCAGTTCTTC
CDR3 protein: CASSPSGGAPTNEQFF
D gene: .
V gene: TRBV28
clone size: .
J gene: TRBJ2-1

CDR3 DNA: TGTGCCAGCAGCAAAGCGGGGTATGGCTACACCTTC
CDR3 protein: CASSKAGYGYTF
D gene: .
V gene: TRBV21-1
clone size: .
J gene: TRBJ1-2

CDR3 DNA: TGTGCCAGCAGCCCCAGGACTAGCGGGAGGTTCGGCGAGCAGTACTTC
CDR3 protein: CASSPRTSGRFGEQYF
D gene: TRBD2
V gene: TRBV9
clone size: .
J gene: TRBJ2-7

CDR3 DNA: TGTGCCAGCAGTCCTCGGACTAGCATAGGAGAGCAGTACTTC
CDR3 protein: CASSPRTSIGEQYF
D gene: TRBD2
V gene: TRBV28
clone size: .
J gene: TRBJ2-7

CDR3 DNA: TGTGCCAGCATAGGACAGGCTCTCACAGATACGCAGTATTTT
CDR3 protein: CASIGQALTDTQYF
D gene: TRBD1
V gene: TRBV2
clone size: .
J gene: TRBJ2-3

CDR3 DNA: TGTGCCAGCAGCGTAGATTCTAGCGGCACCTACGAGCAGTACTTC
CDR3 protein: CASSVDSSGTYEQYF
D gene: TRBD2
V gene: TRBV9
clone size: .
J gene: TRBJ2-7

CDR3 DNA: TGTGCCAGTAGTATAGCCGGACTAGCGTCTAGCACAGATACGCAGTATTTT
CDR3 protein: CASSIAGLASSTDTQYF
D gene: TRBD2
V gene: TRBV19
clone size: .
J gene: TRBJ2-3

CDR3 DNA: TGTGCCAGCAGCACGCTAGCGTATAACACAGATACGCAGTATTTT
CDR3 protein: CASSTLAYNTDTQYF
D gene: .
V gene: TRBV9
clone size: .
J gene: TRBJ2-3

CDR3 DNA: TGCGCCAGCAGCCGACGATCGGGACTGGTAGACTACAATGAGCAGTTCTTC
CDR3 protein: CASSRRSGLVDYNEQFF
D gene: .
V gene: TRBV5-1
clone size: .
J gene: TRBJ2-1

CDR3 DNA: TGCGCCAGGACGCACAGGGGGCCGATGGGGGCTTTCTTT
CDR3 protein: CARTHRGPMGAFF
D gene: TRBD1
V gene: TRBV10-1
clone size: .
J gene: TRBJ1-1

CDR3 DNA: TGTGCCTGGAGTAGCGGGAGGGGAGAGACCCAGTACTTC
CDR3 protein: CAWSSGRGETQYF
D gene: TRBD2
V gene: TRBV30
clone size: .
J gene: TRBJ2-5

CDR3 DNA: TGTGCCAGCAGCCTCGACAGGAGGAACTCTGGAAACACCATATATTTT
CDR3 protein: CASSLDRRNSGNTIYF
D gene: .
V gene: TRBV28
clone size: .
J gene: TRBJ1-3

CDR3 DNA: TGTGCCAGCAGCTTAAGGGCTAGCGGGAGGGCAAGCTCCTACAATGAGCAGTTCTTC
CDR3 protein: CASSLRASGRASSYNEQFF
D gene: TRBD2
V gene: TRBV7-8
clone size: .
J gene: TRBJ2-1

CDR3 DNA: TGTGCCGGGAGCCGTAGCCTTGGCGGCTCCTACGAGCAGTACTTC
CDR3 protein: CAGSRSLGGSYEQYF
D gene: .
V gene: TRBV6-1
clone size: .
J gene: TRBJ2-7

CDR3 DNA: TGTGCCAGCAGCCAAGAGACAGGGTCCGGGACTAGCGGGAGGGCCGGGGCAGATACGCAGTATTTT
CDR3 protein: CASSQETGSGTSGRAGADTQYF
D gene: TRBD2
V gene: TRBV4-2
clone size: once
J gene: TRBJ2-3

CDR3 DNA: TGTGCCAGTAGTATAGGGGGCGCGAACACTGAAGCTTTCTTT
CDR3 protein: CASSIGGANTEAFF
D gene: .
V gene: TRBV19
clone size: .
J gene: TRBJ1-1

CDR3 DNA: TGTGCCAGCAGCTTGGGGAGCGGGAGTACCTACAATGAGCAGTTCTTC
CDR3 protein: CASSLGSGSTYNEQFF
D gene: TRBD2
V gene: TRBV5-4
clone size: .
J gene: TRBJ2-1

CDR3 DNA: TGTGCCAGCAGCAAAGAGGGGACAGGGGATAATGGGGCCAACGTCCTGACTTTC
CDR3 protein: CASSKEGTGDNGANVLTF
D gene: .
V gene: TRBV21-1
clone size: .
J gene: TRBJ2-6

CDR3 DNA: TGTGCCAGCAGCTCCTCTAGCGGGAGGGCCCTGGCGCAGTATTTT
CDR3 protein: CASSSSSGRALAQYF
D gene: TRBD2
V gene: TRBV9
clone size: few
J gene: TRBJ2-3

CDR3 DNA: TGTGCCAGCAGCAGCGGGAGCTCCTACAATGAGCAGTTCTTC
CDR3 protein: CASSSGSSYNEQFF
D gene: TRBD2
V gene: TRBV7-6
clone size: .
J gene: TRBJ2-1

CDR3 DNA: TGCGCCAGCAGCCCACTCCCGCGTGGAGAGACCCAGTACTTC
CDR3 protein: CASSPLPRGETQYF
D gene: .
V gene: TRBV4-3
clone size: .
J gene: TRBJ2-5

CDR3 DNA: TGCAGCGTTGAAGAAAGACAGGGATATGGCTACACCTTC
CDR3 protein: CSVEERQGYGYTF
D gene: TRBD1
V gene: TRBV29-1
clone size: .
J gene: TRBJ1-2

CDR3 DNA: TGTGCCAGCAGCCGAAGGGAGGGAAGCTATGGCTACACCTTC
CDR3 protein: CASSRREGSYGYTF
D gene: .
V gene: TRBV4-2
clone size: .
J gene: TRBJ1-2

CDR3 DNA: TGTGCCAGCAGCTCACAGGGGGCCTCCTACGAGCAGTACTTC
CDR3 protein: CASSSQGASYEQYF
D gene: TRBD1
V gene: TRBV7-2
clone size: .
J gene: TRBJ2-7